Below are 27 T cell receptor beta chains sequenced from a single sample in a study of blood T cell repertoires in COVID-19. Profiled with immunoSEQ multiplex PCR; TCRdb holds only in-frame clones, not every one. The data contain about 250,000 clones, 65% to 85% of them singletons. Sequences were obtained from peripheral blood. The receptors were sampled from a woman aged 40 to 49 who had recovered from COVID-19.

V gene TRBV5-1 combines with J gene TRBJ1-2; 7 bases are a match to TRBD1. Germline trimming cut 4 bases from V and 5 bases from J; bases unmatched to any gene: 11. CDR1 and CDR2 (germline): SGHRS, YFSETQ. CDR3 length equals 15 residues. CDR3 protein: CASSPGDSGNYGYTF. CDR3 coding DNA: TGCGCCAGCAGCCCGGGGGACAGCGGAAATTATGGCTACACCTTC.

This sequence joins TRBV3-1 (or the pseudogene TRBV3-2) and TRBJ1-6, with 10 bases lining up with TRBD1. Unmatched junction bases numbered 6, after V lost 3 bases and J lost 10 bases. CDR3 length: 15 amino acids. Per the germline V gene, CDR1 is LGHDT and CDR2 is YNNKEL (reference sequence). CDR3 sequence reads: CASSQIGTGESPLHF. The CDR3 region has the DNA TGTGCCAGCAGCCAGATCGGGACAGGGGAGTCACCCCTCCACTTT.

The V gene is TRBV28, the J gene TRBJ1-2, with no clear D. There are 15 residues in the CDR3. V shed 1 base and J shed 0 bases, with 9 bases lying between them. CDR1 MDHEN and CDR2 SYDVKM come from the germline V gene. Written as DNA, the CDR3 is TGTGCCAGCAGTTTATCAACAGCTTCTAACTATGGCTACACCTTC. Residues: CASSLSTASNYGYTF.

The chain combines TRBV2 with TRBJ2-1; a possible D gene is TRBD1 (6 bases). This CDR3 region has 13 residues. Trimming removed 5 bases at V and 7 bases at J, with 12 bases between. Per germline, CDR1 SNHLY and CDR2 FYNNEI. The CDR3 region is CASSPLTGNEQFF. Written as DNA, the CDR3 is TGTGCCAGCAGTCCCCTTACAGGGAATGAGCAGTTCTTC.

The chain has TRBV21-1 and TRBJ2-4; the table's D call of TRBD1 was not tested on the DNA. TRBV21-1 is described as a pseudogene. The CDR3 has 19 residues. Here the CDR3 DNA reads TGTGCCAGCAGCAAATTACTAGGGACAGGGCCTCTAGCCAAAAACATTCAGTACTTC. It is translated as CASSKLLGTGPLAKNIQYF.

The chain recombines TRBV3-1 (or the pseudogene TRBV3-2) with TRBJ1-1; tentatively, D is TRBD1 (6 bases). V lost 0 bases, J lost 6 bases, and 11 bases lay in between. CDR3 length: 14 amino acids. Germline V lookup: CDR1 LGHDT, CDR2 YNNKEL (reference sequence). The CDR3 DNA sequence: TGTGCCAGCAGCCAAGATTCCCAGGGGCCTGAAGCTTTCTTT. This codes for CASSQDSQGPEAFF.

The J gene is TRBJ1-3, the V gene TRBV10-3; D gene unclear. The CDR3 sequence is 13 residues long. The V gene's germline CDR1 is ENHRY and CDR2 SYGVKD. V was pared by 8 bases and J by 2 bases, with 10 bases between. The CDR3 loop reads CAIQITAGNTIYF. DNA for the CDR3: TGTGCCATCCAAATAACAGCTGGAAACACCATATATTTT.

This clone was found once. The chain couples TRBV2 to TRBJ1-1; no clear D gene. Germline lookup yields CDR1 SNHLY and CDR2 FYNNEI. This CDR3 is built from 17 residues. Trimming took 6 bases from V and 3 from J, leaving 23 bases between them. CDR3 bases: TGTGCCAGCAGCGCACGACCCGGGAGGTGGGTGGACACTGAAGCTTTCTTT. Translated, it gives CASSARPGRWVDTEAFF.

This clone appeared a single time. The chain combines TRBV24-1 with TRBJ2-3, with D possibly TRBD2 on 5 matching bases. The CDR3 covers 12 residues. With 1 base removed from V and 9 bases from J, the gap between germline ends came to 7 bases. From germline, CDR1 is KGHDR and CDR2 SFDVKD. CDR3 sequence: CATSDFGETQYF. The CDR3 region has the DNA TGTGCCACCAGTGATTTCGGGGAAACGCAGTATTTT.

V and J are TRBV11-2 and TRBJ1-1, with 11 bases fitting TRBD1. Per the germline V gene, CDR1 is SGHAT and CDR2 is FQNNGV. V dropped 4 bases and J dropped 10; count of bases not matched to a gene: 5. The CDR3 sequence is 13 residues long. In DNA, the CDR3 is TGTGCCAGCAGCTCCGGACAGGGGGCGGGAGCTTTCTTT. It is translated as CASSSGQGAGAFF.

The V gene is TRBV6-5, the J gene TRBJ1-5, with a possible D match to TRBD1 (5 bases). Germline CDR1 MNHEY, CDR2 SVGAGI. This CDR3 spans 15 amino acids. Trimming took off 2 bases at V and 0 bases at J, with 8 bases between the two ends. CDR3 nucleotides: TGTGCCAGCAGTTACGGGGGGAGTAGCAATCAGCCCCAGCATTTT. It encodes CASSYGGSSNQPQHF.

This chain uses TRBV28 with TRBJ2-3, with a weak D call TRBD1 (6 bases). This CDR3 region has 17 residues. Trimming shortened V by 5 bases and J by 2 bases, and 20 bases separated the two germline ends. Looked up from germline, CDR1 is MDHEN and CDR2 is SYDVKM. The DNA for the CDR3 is TGTGCCAGCAGTGCCCCATCCACAGGGAGCTACACAGATACGCAGTATTTT. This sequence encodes CASSAPSTGSYTDTQYF.

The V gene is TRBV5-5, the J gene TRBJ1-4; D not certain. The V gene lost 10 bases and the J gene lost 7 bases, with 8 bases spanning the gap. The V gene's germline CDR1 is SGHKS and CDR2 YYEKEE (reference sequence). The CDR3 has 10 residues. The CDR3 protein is CAGPGEKLFF. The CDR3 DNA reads TGTGCCGGTCCGGGTGAAAAACTGTTTTTT.

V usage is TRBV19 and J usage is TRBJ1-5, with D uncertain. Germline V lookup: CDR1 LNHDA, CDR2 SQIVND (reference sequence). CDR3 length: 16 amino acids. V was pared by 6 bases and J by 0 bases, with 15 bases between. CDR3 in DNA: TGTGCCAGTAGCTACAGTCTACTTTATAGCAATCAGCCCCAGCATTTT. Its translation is CASSYSLLYSNQPQHF.

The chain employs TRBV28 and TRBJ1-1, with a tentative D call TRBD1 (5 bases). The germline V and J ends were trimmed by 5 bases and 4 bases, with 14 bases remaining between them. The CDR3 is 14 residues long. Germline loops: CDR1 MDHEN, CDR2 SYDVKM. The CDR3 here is CASSQGDWGTEAFF. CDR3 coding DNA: TGTGCCAGCAGTCAAGGGGACTGGGGCACTGAAGCTTTCTTT.

For the CDR3, the DNA is TGTGCCAGCAGCCAAGCACAGGGGGCTGGTGGCTACACCTTC. This codes for CASSQAQGAGGYTF. The V call is TRBV3-1 (or the pseudogene TRBV3-2), the J call TRBJ1-2; 9 bases line up with TRBD1. CDR1 is LGHDT, CDR2 YNNKEL, per germline (reference sequence). V was pared by 1 base and J by 7 bases, with 4 bases of the junction left unmatched. The CDR3 has 14 amino acids.

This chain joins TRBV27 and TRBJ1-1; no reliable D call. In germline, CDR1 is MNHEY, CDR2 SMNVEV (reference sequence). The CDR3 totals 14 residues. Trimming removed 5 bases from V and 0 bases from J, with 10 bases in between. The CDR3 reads CASSPSSLNTEAFF. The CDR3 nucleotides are TGTGCCAGCAGTCCCTCGAGTTTGAACACTGAAGCTTTCTTT.

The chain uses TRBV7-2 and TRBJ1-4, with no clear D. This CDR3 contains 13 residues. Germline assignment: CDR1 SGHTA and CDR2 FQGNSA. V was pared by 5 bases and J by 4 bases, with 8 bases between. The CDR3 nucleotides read TGTGCCAGCAGCCGGGTCTTTAATGAAAAACTGTTTTTT. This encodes CASSRVFNEKLFF.

The CDR3 spells CASSLTGTENTGELFF. The DNA for the CDR3 is TGTGCCAGCAGCTTGACCGGGACAGAGAACACCGGGGAGCTGTTTTTT. V usage is TRBV5-5 and J usage is TRBJ2-2; TRBD1 matches 7 bases. CDR3 length: 16 amino acids. The J segment lost 1 base and the V segment lost 1 base, leaving 4 bases of the junction unmatched. Looked up from germline, CDR1 is SGHKS and CDR2 is YYEKEE (reference sequence). Variable domain in full (rest from reference TRBV5-5 and TRBJ2-2): DAGVTQSPTHLIKTRGQQVTLRCSPISGHKSVSWYQQVLGQGPQFIFQYYEKEERGRGNFPDRFSARQFPNYSSELNVNALLLGDSALYLCASSLTGTENTGELFFGEGSRLTVL.

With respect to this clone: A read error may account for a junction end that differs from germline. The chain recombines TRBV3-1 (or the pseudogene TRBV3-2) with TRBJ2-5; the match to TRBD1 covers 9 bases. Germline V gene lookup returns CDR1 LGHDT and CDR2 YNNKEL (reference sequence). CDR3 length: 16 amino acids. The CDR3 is CASSQITGGYQGTQYF. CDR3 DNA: TGTGCCAGCAGCCAAATTACAGGGGGCTACCAAGGGACCCAGTACTTC.

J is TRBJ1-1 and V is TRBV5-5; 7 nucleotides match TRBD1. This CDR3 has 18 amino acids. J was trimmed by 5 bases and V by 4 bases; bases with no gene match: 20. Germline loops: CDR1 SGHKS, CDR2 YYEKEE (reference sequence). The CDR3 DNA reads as TGTGCCAGCAGCCTCCTGGTGCCGGGACAGACACTATCTACTGAAGCTTTCTTT. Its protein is CASSLLVPGQTLSTEAFF.

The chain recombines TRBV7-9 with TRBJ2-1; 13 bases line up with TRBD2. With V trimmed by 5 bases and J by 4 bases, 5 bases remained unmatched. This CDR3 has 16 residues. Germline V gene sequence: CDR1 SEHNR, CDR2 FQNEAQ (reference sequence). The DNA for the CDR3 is TGTGCCAGCAGCGCGACTAGCGGGGGGCTATACAATGAGCAGTTCTTC. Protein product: CASSATSGGLYNEQFF.

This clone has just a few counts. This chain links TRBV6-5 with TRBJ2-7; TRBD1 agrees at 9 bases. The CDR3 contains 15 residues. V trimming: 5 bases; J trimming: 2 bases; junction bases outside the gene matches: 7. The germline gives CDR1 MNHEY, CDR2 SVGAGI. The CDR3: CASSPTGGSAYEQYF. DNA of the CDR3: TGTGCCAGCAGTCCTACAGGGGGCTCAGCCTACGAGCAGTACTTC.

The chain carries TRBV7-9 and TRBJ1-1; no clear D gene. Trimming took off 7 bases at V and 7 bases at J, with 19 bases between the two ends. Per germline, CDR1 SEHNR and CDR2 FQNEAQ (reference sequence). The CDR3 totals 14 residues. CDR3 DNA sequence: TGTGCCAGCACCTCGGGGTCGGGAGTCCTTGAAGCTTTCTTT. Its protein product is CASTSGSGVLEAFF.

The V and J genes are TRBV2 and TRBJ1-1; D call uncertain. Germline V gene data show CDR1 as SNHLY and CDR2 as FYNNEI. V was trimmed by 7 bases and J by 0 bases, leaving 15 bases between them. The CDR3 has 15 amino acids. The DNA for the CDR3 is TGTGCCAGCACACGCGGCAGAAACATGAACACTGAAGCTTTCTTT. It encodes CASTRGRNMNTEAFF.

The chain's CDR3 is CASSYSGRRVVNTIYF. CDR3 sequence (DNA): TGTGCCAGCAGTTACTCAGGGAGGCGGGTAGTCAACACCATATATTTT. J is TRBJ1-3 and V is TRBV6-6; D remains unclear. The CDR3 totals 16 residues. Germline CDR1 reads MNHNY; CDR2 reads SVGAGI (reference sequence). V lost 0 bases, J lost 7 bases, and 16 bases lay in between.

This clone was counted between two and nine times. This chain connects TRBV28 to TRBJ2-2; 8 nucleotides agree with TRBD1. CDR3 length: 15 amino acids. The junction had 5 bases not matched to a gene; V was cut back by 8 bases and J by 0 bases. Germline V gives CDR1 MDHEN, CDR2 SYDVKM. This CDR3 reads CASGQGAANTGELFF. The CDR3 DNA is TGTGCCAGCGGCCAGGGGGCTGCGAACACCGGGGAGCTGTTTTTT.